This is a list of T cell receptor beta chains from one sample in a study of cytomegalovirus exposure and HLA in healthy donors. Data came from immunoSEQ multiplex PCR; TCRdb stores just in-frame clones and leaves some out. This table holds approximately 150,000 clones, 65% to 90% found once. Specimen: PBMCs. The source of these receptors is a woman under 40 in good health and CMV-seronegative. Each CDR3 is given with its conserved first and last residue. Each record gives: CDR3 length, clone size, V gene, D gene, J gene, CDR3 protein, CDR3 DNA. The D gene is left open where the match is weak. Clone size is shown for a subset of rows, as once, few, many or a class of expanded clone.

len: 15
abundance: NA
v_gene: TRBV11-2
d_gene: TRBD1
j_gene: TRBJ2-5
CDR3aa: CASSFFYRGQETQYF
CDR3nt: TGTGCCAGCAGCTTCTTCTACAGGGGTCAAGAGACCCAGTACTTC

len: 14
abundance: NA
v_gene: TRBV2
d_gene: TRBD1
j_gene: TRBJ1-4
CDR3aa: CASKVTGGTEKLFF
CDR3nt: TGTGCCAGTAAAGTGACAGGGGGCACTGAAAAACTGTTTTTT

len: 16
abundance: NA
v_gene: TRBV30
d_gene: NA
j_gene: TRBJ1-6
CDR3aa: CAWSGDSTVYNSPLHF
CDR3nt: TGTGCCTGGTCGGGGGACTCGACGGTCTATAATTCACCCCTCCACTTT

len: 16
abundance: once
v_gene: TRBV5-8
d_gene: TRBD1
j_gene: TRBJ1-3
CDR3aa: CASSPAVRGLGNTIYF
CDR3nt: TGTGCCAGCAGCCCGGCTGTTAGGGGGCTCGGAAACACCATATATTTT

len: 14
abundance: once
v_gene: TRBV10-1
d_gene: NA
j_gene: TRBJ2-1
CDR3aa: CARPPRGRQDEQFF
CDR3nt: TGCGCCAGACCCCCCAGGGGACGGCAGGATGAGCAGTTCTTC

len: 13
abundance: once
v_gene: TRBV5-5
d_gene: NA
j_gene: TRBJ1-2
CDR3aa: CASSLAGRYGYTF
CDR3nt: TGTGCCAGCAGCTTGGCAGGGCGCTATGGCTACACCTTC

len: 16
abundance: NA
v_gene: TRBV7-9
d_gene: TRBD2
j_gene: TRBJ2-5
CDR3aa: CASSLGSGLVAETQYF
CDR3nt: TGTGCCAGCAGCTTAGGTTCGGGACTAGTGGCGGAGACCCAGTACTTC

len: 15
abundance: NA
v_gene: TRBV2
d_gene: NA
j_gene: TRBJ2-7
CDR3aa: CASSEGSLGTYEQYF
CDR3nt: TGTGCCAGCAGTGAAGGGTCCCTAGGAACTTACGAGCAGTACTTC

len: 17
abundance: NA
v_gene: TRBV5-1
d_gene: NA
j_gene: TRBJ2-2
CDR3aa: CASSLPRWTDYTGELFF
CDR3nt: TGCGCCAGCAGCTTGCCCCGGTGGACAGACTACACCGGGGAGCTGTTTTTT

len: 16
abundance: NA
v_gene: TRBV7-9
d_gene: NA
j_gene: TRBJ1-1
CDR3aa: CASSPPRRPRGTEAFF
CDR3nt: TGTGCCAGCAGCCCCCCCCGTAGGCCCAGGGGCACTGAAGCTTTCTTT

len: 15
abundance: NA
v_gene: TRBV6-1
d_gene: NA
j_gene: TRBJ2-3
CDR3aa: CASTLRRSGADTQYF
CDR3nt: TGTGCCAGCACCCTAAGGCGTTCAGGGGCAGATACGCAGTATTTT

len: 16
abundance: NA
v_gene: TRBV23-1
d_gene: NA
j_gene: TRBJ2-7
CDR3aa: CASRGRKGETPYEQYF
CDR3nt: TGCGCCAGCAGAGGTCGTAAGGGAGAGACTCCCTACGAGCAGTACTTC

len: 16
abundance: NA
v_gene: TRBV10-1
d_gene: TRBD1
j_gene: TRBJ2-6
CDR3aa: CASSSGTGNGANVLTF
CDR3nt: TGCGCCAGCAGTTCCGGGACAGGGAATGGGGCCAACGTCCTGACTTTC

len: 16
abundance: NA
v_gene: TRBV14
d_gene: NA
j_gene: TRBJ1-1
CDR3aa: CASSKRVGVLNTEAFF
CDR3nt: TGTGCCAGCAGCAAAAGAGTAGGGGTCTTGAACACTGAAGCTTTCTTT

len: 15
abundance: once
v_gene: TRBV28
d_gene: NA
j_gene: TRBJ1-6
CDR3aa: CASSLGEGYRSPLHF
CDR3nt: TGTGCCAGCAGTTTAGGGGAGGGGTATCGCTCACCCCTCCACTTT

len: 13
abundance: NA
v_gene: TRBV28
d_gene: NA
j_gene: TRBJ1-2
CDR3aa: CASSPPAAYGYTF
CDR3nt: TGTGCCAGCAGTCCTCCGGCGGCTTATGGCTACACCTTC

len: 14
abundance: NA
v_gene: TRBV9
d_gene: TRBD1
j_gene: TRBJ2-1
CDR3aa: CASSTYGTGDEQFF
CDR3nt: TGTGCCAGCAGTACCTACGGGACAGGGGATGAGCAGTTCTTC

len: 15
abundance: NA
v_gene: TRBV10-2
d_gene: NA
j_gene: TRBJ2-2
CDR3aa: CASSEPQGSTGELFF
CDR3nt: TGCGCCAGCAGTGAGCCTCAGGGCTCAACCGGGGAGCTGTTTTTT

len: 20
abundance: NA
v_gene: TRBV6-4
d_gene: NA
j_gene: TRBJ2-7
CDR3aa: CASSPPVDCLFPSKTYEQYF
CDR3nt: TGTGCCAGCAGTCCCCCCGTGGACTGTCTTTTTCCCTCGAAGACCTACGAGCAGTACTTC

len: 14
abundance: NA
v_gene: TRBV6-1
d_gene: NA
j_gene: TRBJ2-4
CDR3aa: CASSDSSAINIQYF
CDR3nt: TGTGCCAGCAGTGACAGTAGCGCGATAAACATTCAGTACTTC

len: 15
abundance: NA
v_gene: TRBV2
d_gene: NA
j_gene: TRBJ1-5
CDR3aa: CASSEDGHYNQPQHF
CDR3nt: TGTGCCAGCAGTGAAGATGGACACTACAATCAGCCCCAGCATTTT

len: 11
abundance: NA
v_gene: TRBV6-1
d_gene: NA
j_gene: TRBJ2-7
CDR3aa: CASSEQYEQYF
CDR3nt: TGTGCCAGCAGTGAACAGTACGAGCAGTACTTC

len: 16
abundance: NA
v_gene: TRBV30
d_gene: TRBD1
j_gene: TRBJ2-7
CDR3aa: CAWSVRGTGGEVGRYF
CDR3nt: TGTGCCTGGAGTGTACGCGGGACAGGGGGGGAGGTTGGTAGGTACTTC

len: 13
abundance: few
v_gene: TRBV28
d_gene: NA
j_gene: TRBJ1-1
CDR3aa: CASSYQGPEGAFF
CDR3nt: TGTGCCAGCAGTTACCAGGGTCCCGAAGGAGCTTTCTTT

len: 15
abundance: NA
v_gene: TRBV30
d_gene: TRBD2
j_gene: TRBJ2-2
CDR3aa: CAWSRGGAESGELFF
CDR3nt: TGTGCCTGGAGCCGGGGGGGGGCCGAGTCTGGGGAGCTGTTTTTT

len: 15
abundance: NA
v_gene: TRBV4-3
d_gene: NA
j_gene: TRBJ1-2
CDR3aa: CASSQDRAGYYGYTF
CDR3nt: TGCGCCAGCAGCCAAGACAGGGCCGGCTACTATGGCTACACCTTC

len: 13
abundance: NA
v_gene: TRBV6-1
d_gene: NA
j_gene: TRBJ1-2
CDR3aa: CASSLSGFYGYTF
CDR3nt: TGTGCCAGCAGTCTATCAGGATTCTATGGCTACACCTTC

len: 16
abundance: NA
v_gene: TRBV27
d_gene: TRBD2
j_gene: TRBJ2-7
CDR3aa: CASSLLTGGPYSEQYF
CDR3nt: TGTGCCAGCAGTTTACTAACGGGAGGGCCTTATTCCGAGCAGTACTTC

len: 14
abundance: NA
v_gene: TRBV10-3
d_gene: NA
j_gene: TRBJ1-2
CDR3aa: CAISVETSNYGYTF
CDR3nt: TGTGCCATCAGTGTTGAGACATCGAACTATGGCTACACCTTC

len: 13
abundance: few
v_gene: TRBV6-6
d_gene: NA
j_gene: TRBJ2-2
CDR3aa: CASSVTNTGELFF
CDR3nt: TGTGCCAGCAGCGTGACAAACACCGGGGAGCTGTTTTTT

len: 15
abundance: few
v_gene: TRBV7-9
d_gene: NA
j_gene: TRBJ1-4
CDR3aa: CASTSREALNEKLFF
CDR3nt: TGTGCCAGCACCTCCCGCGAGGCGCTTAATGAAAAACTGTTTTTT

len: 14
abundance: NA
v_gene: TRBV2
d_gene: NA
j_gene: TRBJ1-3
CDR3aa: CASRGERSGNTIYF
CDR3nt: TGTGCCAGCAGGGGAGAGCGTTCTGGAAACACCATATATTTT

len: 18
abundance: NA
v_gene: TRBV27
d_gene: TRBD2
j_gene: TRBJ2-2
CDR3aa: CASSRNALAGDRAGELFF
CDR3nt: TGTGCCAGCAGTCGAAACGCCCTAGCGGGAGATCGGGCCGGGGAGCTGTTTTTT